One sample yielded the 23 T cell receptor beta chains listed below, sequenced in a study of OX40 agonist ivuxolimab in advanced cancers. Generated by immunoSEQ multiplex PCR, the TCRdb table keeps only in-frame clones and is missing some. The sample shows 150,000 to 190,000 clones, roughly 94% of them seen only once. The material sequenced was CD4+ or CD8+ T cells sorted from blood, taken in a trial of the OX40 agonist ivuxolimab. These receptors originate from an adult with an advanced solid tumor such as melanoma, head and neck, liver or kidney cancer.

This clone was detected once. The chain is built from TRBV7-2 and TRBJ1-5; possibly TRBD1 for D (6 bases). The CDR3 has 14 amino acids. Per the germline V gene, CDR1 is SGHTA and CDR2 is FQGNSA. V lost 3 bases, J lost 5 bases, and 11 bases lay in between. CDR3 sequence reads: CASSLAGGYQPQHF. DNA for the CDR3: TGTGCCAGCAGCTTGGCGGGGGGCTATCAGCCCCAGCATTTT.

This clone is a singleton in its sample. This chain links TRBV5-6 with TRBJ1-2; possible D gene TRBD1, 6 bases. V lost 4 bases and J 4 bases, leaving 11 bases between the germline ends. CDR1 is SGHDT, CDR2 YYEEEE, per germline. The CDR3 loop spans 13 amino acids. The CDR3 DNA follows: TGTGCCAGCAGCAGGACAGACGGCTATGGCTACACCTTC. Its protein product is CASSRTDGYGYTF.

A note on this clone: The germline gene is not matched at one end of the junction; a read error may be the cause. This chain links TRBV28 with TRBJ2-7; possibly TRBD1 for D (5 bases). CDR1 and CDR2 (germline): MDHEN, SYDVKM. CDR3 length: 13 amino acids. In DNA, the CDR3 is TGTGCCAACAGTTTCCCAGGGCTGGACGAGCAGTACTTC. Amino acids: CANSFPGLDEQYF.

The V gene is TRBV19, the J gene TRBJ2-1, with 9 bases fitting TRBD1. V gave up 5 bases and J gave up 5 bases; unmatched junction bases: 7. This CDR3 spans 15 amino acids. In germline, CDR1 is LNHDA, CDR2 SQIVND (reference sequence). The CDR3 region has the DNA TGTGCCAGTAGTTGGGACAGGGAGGGACACAATGAGCAGTTCTTC. Amino acids: CASSWDREGHNEQFF.

The chain joins TRBV6-6 to TRBJ1-3; TRBD1 matches 11 bases. This CDR3 comprises 16 residues. V trimming: 6 bases; J trimming: 0 bases; junction bases outside the gene matches: 4. Germline V lookup: CDR1 MNHNY, CDR2 SVGAGI (reference sequence). The CDR3 nucleotides are TGTGCCAGCAGCCGGGGGACAGGGGGCTCTGGAAACACCATATATTTT. This codes for CASSRGTGGSGNTIYF.

This chain connects TRBV6-5 to TRBJ1-5; D unclear. Trimming removed 0 bases from V and 1 base from J, with 10 bases in between. The CDR3 consists of 16 residues. Per germline, CDR1 MNHEY and CDR2 SVGAGI. For the CDR3, the DNA is TGTGCCAGCAGTTACTCCCACCCCGGCAGCAATCAGCCCCAGCATTTT. Translation: CASSYSHPGSNQPQHF.

The chain has TRBV27 and TRBJ2-1; D is perhaps TRBD2 (6 bases). The length of the CDR3 is 15 residues. Germline V gene lookup returns CDR1 MNHEY and CDR2 SMNVEV (reference sequence). The V gene lost 5 bases and the J gene lost 5 bases, with 16 bases spanning the gap. DNA for the CDR3: TGTGCCAGCAGTATATACGGGACTGCAGACAATGAGCAGTTCTTC. This sequence encodes CASSIYGTADNEQFF.

V usage is TRBV7-9 and J usage is TRBJ1-2; the D is unclear. CDR3 length equals 13 residues. CDR1 is SEHNR, CDR2 FQNEAQ, per germline (reference sequence). V was trimmed by 3 bases and J by 5 bases, leaving 10 bases between them. This chain's CDR3 is CASSFDAGYGYTF. The CDR3 DNA is TGTGCCAGCAGCTTTGACGCTGGTTATGGCTACACCTTC.

V is TRBV28 and J is TRBJ1-1; D uncertain. The CDR3 length is 15 residues. Germline assignment: CDR1 MDHEN and CDR2 SYDVKM. The ends were cut back, 5 bases at V and 1 base at J, with 14 bases in the middle. This chain's CDR3 is CASSPHGPRNTEAFF. The CDR3, as DNA: TGTGCCAGCAGTCCCCATGGCCCGCGGAACACTGAAGCTTTCTTT.

The gene calls are TRBV6-1 and TRBJ1-2; D unclear. V was pared by 2 bases and J by 4 bases, with 8 bases between. Germline loops: CDR1 MNHNS, CDR2 SASEGT. This CDR3 is built from 13 residues. CDR3 residues: CASSESGSYGYTF. DNA for the CDR3: TGTGCCAGCAGTGAATCAGGCAGCTATGGCTACACCTTC.

V usage is TRBV11-1 and J usage is TRBJ2-3; D call uncertain. Germline V CDR1 and CDR2: SGHAT, FQDESV (reference sequence). V was shortened by 5 bases and J by 0 bases, with 15 bases between the two germline ends. The CDR3 length is 16 residues. The CDR3 sequence: CASSPQWRHSTDTQYF. The DNA of the CDR3 is TGTGCCAGCAGCCCCCAGTGGCGCCATAGCACAGATACGCAGTATTTT. The full variable domain, rest sourced from reference TRBV11-1 and TRBJ2-3, is EAEVAQSPRYKITEKSQAVAFWCDPISGHATLYWYRQILGQGPELLVQFQDESVVDDSQLPKDRFSAERLKGVDSTLKIQPAELGDSAMYLCASSPQWRHSTDTQYFGPGTRLTVL.

The chain employs TRBV6-6 and TRBJ1-3, with 7 positions matching TRBD1. Germline lookup yields CDR1 MNHNY and CDR2 SVGAGI (reference sequence). Unmatched junction bases numbered 8, after V lost 5 bases and J lost 4 bases. The CDR3 is 15 residues long. CDR3 amino acids: CASSPGPTGGNTIYF. In DNA, the CDR3 is TGTGCCAGCAGTCCGGGCCCGACAGGGGGAAACACCATATATTTT.

The chain uses TRBV6-5 and TRBJ1-2; a weak D match, TRBD1 (5 bases). This CDR3 is built from 13 residues. CDR1 MNHEY and CDR2 SVGAGI come from the germline V gene. The germline V and J ends were trimmed by 2 bases and 4 bases, with 8 bases remaining between them. The CDR3 is CASSYVGGYGYTF. CDR3 DNA sequence: TGTGCCAGCAGTTACGTCGGGGGCTATGGCTACACCTTC.

This rearrangement joins TRBV28 to TRBJ1-1; D remains unclear. Germline assignment: CDR1 MDHEN and CDR2 SYDVKM. V was shortened by 6 bases and J by 5 bases, with 13 bases between the two germline ends. The CDR3 is 13 amino acids. The CDR3 reads CASRPLVETEAFF. In DNA, the CDR3 is TGTGCCAGCAGGCCTTTGGTCGAAACTGAAGCTTTCTTT. Full variable domain (outside the CDR3, taken from reference TRBV28 and TRBJ1-1): DVKVTQSSRYLVKRTGEKVFLECVQDMDHENMFWYRQDPGLGLRLIYFSYDVKMKEKGDIPEGYSVSREKKERFSLILESASTNQTSMYLCASRPLVETEAFFGQGTRLTVV.

The CDR3 DNA reads as TGTGCCAGCAGTGAACCCAAATACGGCTCCTACGAGCAGTACTTC. Translating it yields CASSEPKYGSYEQYF. The chain links TRBV28 to TRBJ2-7; D is unresolved. Germline V gene data show CDR1 as MDHEN and CDR2 as SYDVKM. The CDR3 sequence is 15 residues long. The V gene lost 5 bases and the J gene lost 0 bases, with 14 bases spanning the gap.

The CDR3 DNA reads as TGTGCCAGCAGTGCCCAGGTCTTTGAAGCTTTCTTT. The encoded protein is CASSAQVFEAFF. The rearrangement links TRBV2 to TRBJ1-1; no definite D call. The V end lost 4 bases, the J end lost 7 bases, and 10 bases lay between the germline ends. CDR3 size: 12 residues. Germline V gives CDR1 SNHLY, CDR2 FYNNEI.

The genes are TRBV7-2 and TRBJ1-3; perhaps TRBD1 as D (6 bases). The CDR3 length is 15 residues. V shed 6 bases and J shed 0 bases, with 12 bases lying between them. The germline CDR1 and CDR2 sequences are SGHTA and FQGNSA. CDR3 region: CASRAQGASGNTIYF. CDR3 nucleotides: TGTGCCAGCAGGGCACAGGGAGCCTCTGGAAACACCATATATTTT.

The chain uses TRBV1 and TRBJ2-3. TRBV1 is classified as a pseudogene. This CDR3 is 13 amino acids long. Written as DNA, the CDR3 is TGCACCAGCAGCCAAGATCTGGCGGATACGCAGTATTTT. Translated, it gives CTSSQDLADTQYF.

This clone was observed a handful of times. Other nucleotide sequences from this sample produce the same CDR3. The chain employs TRBV29-1 and TRBJ1-5; D is uncertain. CDR1 SQVTM and CDR2 ANQGSEA come from the germline V gene. The CDR3 is 13 residues long. V lost 4 bases to trimming and J lost 0 bases, with 7 bases between them. CDR3 sequence: CSVVGNSNQPQHF. CDR3 DNA sequence: TGCAGCGTTGTCGGGAATAGCAATCAGCCCCAGCATTTT.

This chain uses TRBV5-1 with TRBJ2-2; 10 positions match TRBD2. V gave up 2 bases and J gave up 0 bases; unmatched junction bases: 1. The CDR3 is made up of 16 amino acids. Germline CDR1 and CDR2: SGHRS and YFSETQ. CDR3 bases: TGCGCCAGCAGCTTACTAGCGGGGTCGAACACCGGGGAGCTGTTTTTT. This codes for CASSLLAGSNTGELFF.

The genes are TRBV11-2 and TRBJ2-5; TRBD1 matches at 8 bases. This CDR3 is 14 amino acids long. Per germline, CDR1 SGHAT and CDR2 FQNNGV. The trim removed 5 bases at V and 5 bases at J, leaving 7 bases unmatched. CDR3 loop: CASSRDRRWETQYF. The CDR3 DNA sequence: TGTGCCAGCAGCCGGGACAGGAGATGGGAGACCCAGTACTTC. Filled out from reference TRBV11-2 and TRBJ2-5, the complete variable domain reads EAGVAQSPRYKIIEKRQSVAFWCNPISGHATLYWYQQILGQGPKLLIQFQNNGVVDDSQLPKDRFSAERLKGVDSTLKIQPAKLEDSAVYLCASSRDRRWETQYFGPGTRLLVL.

The chain uses TRBV6-6 and TRBJ1-1, with a tentative D call TRBD1 (5 bases). Between the trimmed V and J ends, which lost 2 bases and 1 base, there was a span of 14 bases. CDR1 and CDR2 from the germline V gene are MNHNY and SVGAGI (reference sequence). This CDR3 spans 16 amino acids. Here the CDR3 reads CASSYTQGRANTEAFF. The DNA of the CDR3 is TGTGCCAGCAGTTACACGCAGGGTCGGGCGAACACTGAAGCTTTCTTT.

The gene calls are TRBV28 and TRBJ1-2; 10 positions agree with TRBD1. The CDR3 spans 14 residues. Trimming removed 1 base from V and 6 bases from J; junction bases left unmatched: 2. Germline CDR1 is MDHEN and CDR2 is SYDVKM. As DNA, the CDR3 is TGTGCCAGCAGTTTATTGGGGACAGGGGATGGCTACACCTTC. The encoded protein is CASSLLGTGDGYTF.